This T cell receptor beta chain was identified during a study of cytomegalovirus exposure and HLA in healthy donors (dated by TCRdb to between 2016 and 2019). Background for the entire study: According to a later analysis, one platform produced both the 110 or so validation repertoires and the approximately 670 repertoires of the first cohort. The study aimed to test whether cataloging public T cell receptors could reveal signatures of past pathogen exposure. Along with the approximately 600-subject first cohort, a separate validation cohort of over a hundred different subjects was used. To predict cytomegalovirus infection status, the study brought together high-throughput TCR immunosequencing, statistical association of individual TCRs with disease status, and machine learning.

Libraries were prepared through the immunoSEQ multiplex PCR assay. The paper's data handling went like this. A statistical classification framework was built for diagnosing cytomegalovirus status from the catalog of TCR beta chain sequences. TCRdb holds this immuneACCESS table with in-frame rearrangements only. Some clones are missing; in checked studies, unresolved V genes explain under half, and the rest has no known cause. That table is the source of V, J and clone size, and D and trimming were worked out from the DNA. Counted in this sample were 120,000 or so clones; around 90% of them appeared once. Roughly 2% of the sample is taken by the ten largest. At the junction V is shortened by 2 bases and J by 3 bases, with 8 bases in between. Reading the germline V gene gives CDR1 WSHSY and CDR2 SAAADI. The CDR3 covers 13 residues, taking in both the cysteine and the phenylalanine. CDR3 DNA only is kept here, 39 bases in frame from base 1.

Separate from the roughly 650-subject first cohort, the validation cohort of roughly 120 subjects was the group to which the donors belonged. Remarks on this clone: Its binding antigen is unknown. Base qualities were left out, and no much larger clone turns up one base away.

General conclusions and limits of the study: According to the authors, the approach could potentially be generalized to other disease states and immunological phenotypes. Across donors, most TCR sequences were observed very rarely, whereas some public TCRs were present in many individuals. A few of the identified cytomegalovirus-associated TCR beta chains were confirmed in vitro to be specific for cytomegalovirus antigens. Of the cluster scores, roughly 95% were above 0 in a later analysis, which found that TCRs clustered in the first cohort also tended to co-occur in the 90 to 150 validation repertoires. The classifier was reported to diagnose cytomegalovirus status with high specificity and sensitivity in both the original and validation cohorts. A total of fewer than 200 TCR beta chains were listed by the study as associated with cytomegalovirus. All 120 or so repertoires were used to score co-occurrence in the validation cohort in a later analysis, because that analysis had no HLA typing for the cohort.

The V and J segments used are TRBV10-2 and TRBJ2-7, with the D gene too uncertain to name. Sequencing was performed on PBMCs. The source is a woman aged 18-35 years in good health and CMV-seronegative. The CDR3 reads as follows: CASSEPLSYEQYF. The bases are TGCGCCAGCAGTGAGCCACTGAGCTACGAGCAGTACTTC.